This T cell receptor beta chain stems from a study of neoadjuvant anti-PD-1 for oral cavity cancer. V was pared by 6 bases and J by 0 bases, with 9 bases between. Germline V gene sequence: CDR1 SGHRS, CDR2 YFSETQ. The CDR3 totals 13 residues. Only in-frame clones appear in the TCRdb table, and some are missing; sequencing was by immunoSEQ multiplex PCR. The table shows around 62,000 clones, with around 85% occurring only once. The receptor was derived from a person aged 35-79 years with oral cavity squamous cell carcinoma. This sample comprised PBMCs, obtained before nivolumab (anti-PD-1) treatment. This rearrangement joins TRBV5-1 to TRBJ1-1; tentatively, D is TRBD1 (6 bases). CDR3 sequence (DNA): TGCGCCAGCAACGGACAGATGAACACTGAAGCTTTCTTT. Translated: CASNGQMNTEAFF.